The text below deals with one TCR beta chain. PCR employed 60 Vbeta and 13 Jbeta primers. Sequenced by immunoSEQ multiplex PCR; TCRdb stores in-frame clones only, minus some. The sample shows 150,000 to 200,000 clones, about 63% of them seen only once. Germline lookup yields CDR1 SGHTA and CDR2 FQGNSA. The CDR3 contains 15 residues. After removal of 4 bases from V and 8 bases from J, the junction contained 8 bases not matched to a gene. The data originate from a study of cytomegalovirus exposure and HLA in healthy donors. On the study more broadly: An earlier analysis found some 100 million unique TCR beta sequences from about 190 million T cells.

The specimen was PBMCs. The chain combines TRBV7-2 with TRBJ1-2; 12 bases are shared with TRBD1. The clonotype comes from a woman aged 40 to 49 in good health and CMV-seropositive. DNA of the CDR3: TGTGCCAGCAGCTCGCTGGGACAGGGGGCCGGCGGCTACACCTTC. Amino acid sequence: CASSSLGQGAGGYTF.